One T cell receptor (beta chain) is described in this entry. Its target is not known. This specimen comes from a study of T cell repertoires in cytomegalovirus infection. Study-wide context: Both a matching HLA type and CMV infection were indicated by public TCR beta signatures. The study, taken as a whole, reports: Dominant in the ex vivo response were TCR beta clonotypes restricted by HLA-C and specific for CMV.

CDR1 MNHNY and CDR2 SVGAGI come from the germline V gene (reference sequence). This CDR3 region has 15 residues. The junction had 7 bases not matched to a gene; V was cut back by 5 bases and J by 2 bases. MiXCR, applied by TCRdb to the reads, yields one record per CDR3 protein. This table has approximately 910,000 distinct CDR3 sequences, 30% to 40% appearing once. Sequencing used cultured CD8+ T cells from PBMCs, obtained from culture after CMV antigen stimulation. This chain joins TRBV6-6 and TRBJ2-7; 9 bases align to TRBD2. The clonotype comes from a human donor in good health (CMV status not recorded). Some clones in this sample may be carry-over from other donors' samples. DNA for the CDR3: TGTGCCAGCAGTCCGAGCGGGGGGCGGACCTACGAGCAGTACTTC. This codes for CASSPSGGRTYEQYF.